The clone carrying this T cell receptor beta chain was observed a single time. Its antigen is still unknown. This record belongs to a study of PD-1 blockade in classical Hodgkin lymphoma. Study outcomes and limitations: With CD4+ cells, TCR diversity rose significantly by C4D1, but not with CD8+ cells.

Regarding time point: cycle 4 day 1 (C4D1), after less than 7 weeks of nivolumab. Every one of the patients relapsed after autologous stem cell transplantation (brentuximab vedotin exposure was variable). The method was immunoSEQ multiplex PCR; TCRdb's version includes in-frame clones alone and lacks a portion of them. The repertoire holds fewer than 95,000 clones, with about 83% as singletons. This receptor was identified in a human donor with classical Hodgkin lymphoma. The specimen comprised peripheral blood mononuclear cells (PBMCs), sampled before the fourth cycle of nivolumab.

The CDR3 bases are TGTGCCAGCAAAGGGCAGAACTATGGCTACACCTTC. Translated: CASKGQNYGYTF. V is TRBV5-4 and J is TRBJ1-2, with no clear D. This CDR3 has 12 residues. Trimming pared 6 bases from V and 2 bases from J, leaving 8 bases between. The V gene's germline CDR1 is SGHNT and CDR2 YYREEE (reference sequence).